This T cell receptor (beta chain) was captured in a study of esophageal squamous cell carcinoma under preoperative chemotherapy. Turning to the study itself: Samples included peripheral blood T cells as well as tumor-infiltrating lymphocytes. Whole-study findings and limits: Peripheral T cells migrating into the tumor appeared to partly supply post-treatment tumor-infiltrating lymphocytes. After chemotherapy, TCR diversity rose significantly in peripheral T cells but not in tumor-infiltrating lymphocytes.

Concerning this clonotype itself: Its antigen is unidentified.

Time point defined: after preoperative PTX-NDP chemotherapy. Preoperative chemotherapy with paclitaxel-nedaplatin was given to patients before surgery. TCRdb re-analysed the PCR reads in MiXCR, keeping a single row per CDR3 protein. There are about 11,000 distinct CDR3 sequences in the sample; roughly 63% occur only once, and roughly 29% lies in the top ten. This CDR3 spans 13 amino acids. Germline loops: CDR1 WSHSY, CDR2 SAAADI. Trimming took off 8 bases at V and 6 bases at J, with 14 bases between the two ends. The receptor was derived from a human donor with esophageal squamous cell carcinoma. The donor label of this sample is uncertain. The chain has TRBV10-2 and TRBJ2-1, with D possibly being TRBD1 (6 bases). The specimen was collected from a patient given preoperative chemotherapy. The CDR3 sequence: CASCRGAPNEQFF. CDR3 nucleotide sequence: TGCGCCAGCTGCAGGGGAGCGCCCAATGAGCAGTTCTTC.